One and the same sample provided the 14 T cell receptor beta chains below, sequenced in a study of OX40 agonist ivuxolimab in advanced cancers. Repertoires were generated with immunoSEQ multiplex PCR, while TCRdb's copy carries only in-frame clones and drops some. The data contain around 21,000 clones, approximately 78% of them seen just once; the ten biggest clones take up 26%. The sample was CD4+ or CD8+ T cells sorted from blood, taken in a trial of the OX40 agonist ivuxolimab. Receptors originate from an adult with an advanced solid tumor such as melanoma, head and neck, liver or kidney cancer.

V usage is TRBV4-1 and J usage is TRBJ2-1; 8 bases agree with TRBD2. This CDR3 spans 15 amino acids. Germline V gene sequence: CDR1 MGHRA, CDR2 YSYEKL. The J segment lost 14 bases and the V segment lost 1 base, leaving 13 bases of the junction unmatched. This chain's CDR3 is CASSQVVLAAPGEFF. DNA for the CDR3: TGCGCCAGCAGCCAAGTAGTACTAGCGGCTCCTGGGGAGTTCTTC.

The CDR3 reads CAVLRDNEKLFF. The CDR3 nucleotides read TGTGCCGTCCTACGTGATAATGAAAAACTGTTTTTT. The chain couples TRBV2 to TRBJ1-4; D uncertain. Trimming removed 11 bases at V and 4 bases at J, with 11 bases between. The CDR3 sequence is 12 residues long. Germline CDR1 reads SNHLY; CDR2 reads FYNNEI.

The chain couples TRBV27 to TRBJ2-7, with D maybe TRBD1 (5 bases). The ends were cut back, 2 bases at V and 5 bases at J, with 7 bases in the middle. The CDR3 is made up of 12 amino acids. In germline, CDR1 is MNHEY, CDR2 SMNVEV (reference sequence). Here the CDR3 reads CASSLPGNEQYF. CDR3 coding DNA: TGTGCCAGCAGTTTACCAGGGAACGAGCAGTACTTC.

This chain connects TRBV19 to TRBJ2-1; 7 positions match TRBD2. V lost 1 base and J lost 0; bases outside the gene matches: 0. Per the germline V gene, CDR1 is LNHDA and CDR2 is SQIVND (reference sequence). This CDR3 is built from 15 residues. The DNA for the CDR3 is TGTGCCAGTAGTATAGGCGGGGGCTCCTACAATGAGCAGTTCTTC. Amino acid sequence: CASSIGGGSYNEQFF.

The chain carries TRBV5-6 and TRBJ2-7; TRBD1 matches at 9 bases. This CDR3 comprises 15 residues. After removal of 0 bases from V and 0 bases from J, the junction contained 1 base not matched to a gene. Per germline, CDR1 SGHDT and CDR2 YYEEEE. The CDR3 sequence is CASSLAGQGSYEQYF. CDR3 in DNA: TGTGCCAGCAGCTTGGCGGGACAGGGCTCCTACGAGCAGTACTTC.

This clone is judged medium-sized. The chain has TRBV5-1 and TRBJ2-5; tentatively, D is TRBD1 (5 bases). Trimming removed 2 bases at V and 2 bases at J, with 10 bases between. The CDR3 extends over 14 amino acids. Per the germline V gene, CDR1 is SGHRS and CDR2 is YFSETQ. The CDR3, as DNA: TGCGCCAGCAGCTTAATACAGGCTCAAGAGACCCAGTACTTC. Amino acids: CASSLIQAQETQYF.

The V call is TRBV2, the J call TRBJ2-5, with D uncertain. In germline, CDR1 is SNHLY, CDR2 FYNNEI. The CDR3 covers 14 residues. Trimming took off 1 base at V and 0 bases at J, with 6 bases between the two ends. CDR3 sequence (DNA): TGTGCCAGCAGTGAAGACAAGTACCAAGAGACCCAGTACTTC. Translated: CASSEDKYQETQYF.

J is TRBJ1-4 and V is TRBV4-3; D possibly corresponds to TRBD1 (5 bases). Germline values: CDR1 LGHNA, CDR2 YSLEER. Trimming cost V 0 bases and J 8 bases, with 13 bases left between them. The CDR3 has 15 residues. The CDR3 DNA follows: TGCGCCAGCAGCCAAGAGGTCCCGGGGGGGGAAAAACTGTTTTTT. The encoded protein is CASSQEVPGGEKLFF.

The chain uses TRBV19 and TRBJ2-2; 8 bases align to TRBD1. The CDR3 sequence is 16 residues long. V dropped 5 bases and J dropped 2; count of bases not matched to a gene: 7. The V gene's germline CDR1 is LNHDA and CDR2 SQIVND (reference sequence). CDR3 loop: CASSQKGQDNTGELFF. The CDR3 region has the DNA TGTGCCAGTAGTCAGAAGGGACAGGACAACACCGGGGAGCTGTTTTTT.

This clone has only a few counts. The genes are TRBV2 and TRBJ2-7; TRBD1 or TRBD2 may be the D gene (5 bases each). Germline V CDR1 and CDR2: SNHLY, FYNNEI. The CDR3 covers 12 residues. Trimming removed 6 bases at V and 2 bases at J, with 8 bases between. The CDR3 DNA reads as TGTGCCAGCAGCGGGGCTCCCTACGAGCAGTACTTC. This encodes CASSGAPYEQYF.

The chain employs TRBV27 and TRBJ2-7; TRBD1 is a possible D gene (6 bases). V was shortened by 4 bases and J by 5 bases, with 6 bases between the two germline ends. The germline V gene encodes CDR1 MNHEY and CDR2 SMNVEV (reference sequence). The CDR3 is 11 amino acids. This chain's CDR3 is CASSSGDEQYF. In DNA, the CDR3 is TGTGCCAGCAGTTCAGGGGACGAGCAGTACTTC.

The gene calls are TRBV7-9 and TRBJ1-1; no reliable D call. CDR3 length: 13 amino acids. Between the trimmed V and J ends, which lost 5 bases and 6 bases, there was a span of 13 bases. CDR1 SEHNR and CDR2 FQNEAQ come from the germline V gene (reference sequence). CDR3 protein: CASSPLPDAEAFF. In DNA form, the CDR3 reads TGTGCCAGCAGCCCCCTCCCGGACGCTGAAGCTTTCTTT. The variable domain in full, with the rest retrieved from reference TRBV7-9 and TRBJ1-1, is DTGVSQNPRHKITKRGQNVTFRCDPISEHNRLYWYRQTLGQGPEFLTYFQNEAQLEKSRLLSDRFSAERPKGSFSTLEIQRTEQGDSAMYLCASSPLPDAEAFFGQGTRLTVV.

This clone was observed a single time. The chain couples TRBV4-1 to TRBJ1-1, with a tentative D call TRBD1 (6 bases). Germline lookup yields CDR1 MGHRA and CDR2 YSYEKL. This CDR3 has 14 residues. V lost 3 bases and J lost 5, with 13 bases in between. The CDR3 sequence is CASSHAGGVTEAFF. The CDR3 DNA follows: TGCGCCAGCAGCCACGCTGGGGGCGTTACTGAAGCTTTCTTT.

In this sample, this clone is medium-sized. V gene TRBV9 combines with J gene TRBJ2-7; 9 nucleotides match TRBD2. Germline CDR1 SGDLS, CDR2 YYNGEE. The CDR3 extends over 17 amino acids. Trimming at V came to 0 bases and at J to 5 bases, leaving 12 bases not matched to a gene. Here the CDR3 reads CASSVEVEVAGVDEQYF. CDR3 nucleotides: TGTGCCAGCAGCGTAGAAGTGGAGGTAGCGGGAGTCGACGAGCAGTACTTC.